These 10 T cell receptor beta chains were sequenced from one sample in a study of T cells in Graves' hyperthyroidism and ophthalmopathy. Amplification of TCR beta CDR3 regions used RNA as the template. Carried out on the TCR CDR3, a first-round RT-PCR used the HTBI primer set. TCRdb re-derived calls from the multiplex PCR reads in MiXCR, one entry per CDR3 protein. Altogether some 620,000 distinct CDR3 sequences are present, roughly 15% being singletons, with the ten largest covering less than 4.5%. The sequenced material came from blood. These receptors came from a woman in her twenties or thirties with Graves' hyperthyroidism.

The rearrangement uses TRBV27 and TRBJ2-1; perhaps TRBD2 as D (6 bases). The germline V gene has CDR1 MNHEY and CDR2 SMNVEV (reference sequence). Trimming left V 6 bases short and J 9 bases short, with 15 bases between. The CDR3 totals 13 residues. The DNA of the CDR3 is TGTGCCAGCAGGGGACCCTCCGGGAGTGAGCAGTTCTTC. It specifies CASRGPSGSEQFF.

This clonotype came up a few times. This chain connects TRBV7-2 to TRBJ2-1; 11 bases are shared with TRBD2. The CDR3 is made up of 16 amino acids. Germline trimming cut 1 base from V and 2 bases from J; bases unmatched to any gene: 1. Germline V lookup: CDR1 SGHTA, CDR2 FQGNSA. The CDR3 nucleotides read TGTGCCAGCAGCTTAGAGGGACTAGCGGCCTACAATGAGCAGTTCTTC. This encodes CASSLEGLAAYNEQFF.

The gene calls are TRBV20-1 and TRBJ2-1; 8 nucleotides align to TRBD2. The CDR3 totals 18 residues. CDR1 is DFQATT, CDR2 SNEGSKA, per germline (reference sequence). V lost 2 bases to trimming and J lost 0 bases; unmatched junction nucleotides: 12. The CDR3 coding sequence is TGCAGTGCTAGACCCGCCGGGGGGGCGCTGAGCTCCTACAATGAGCAGTTCTTC. Protein product: CSARPAGGALSSYNEQFF.

The table lists this clonotype with many counts. The chain joins TRBV24-1 to TRBJ1-5; 8 nucleotides align to TRBD1. This CDR3 has 19 residues. Germline V gene data show CDR1 as KGHDR and CDR2 as SFDVKD. J lost 0 bases, V lost 6 bases, and 15 bases had no gene match. The DNA of the CDR3 is TGTGCCACCAGTTCCTCCGGGACAGGTAGACGAAATAGCAATCAGCCCCAGCATTTT. Protein: CATSSSGTGRRNSNQPQHF.

The V call is TRBV9, the J call TRBJ2-7; 8 positions match TRBD1. Germline V gene sequence: CDR1 SGDLS, CDR2 YYNGEE. The CDR3 is made up of 15 amino acids. V was pared by 0 bases and J by 3 bases, with 5 bases of the junction left unmatched. This CDR3 reads CASSVEGQGYYEQYF. In DNA form, the CDR3 reads TGTGCCAGCAGCGTAGAAGGACAGGGATACTACGAGCAGTACTTC.

At least ten counts were recorded for this clonotype. The chain's CDR3 is CAWERENNYEQYF. The CDR3 DNA is TGTGCTTGGGAGCGGGAGAATAACTACGAGCAGTACTTC. The gene calls are TRBV30 and TRBJ2-7; 8 bases are a match to TRBD2. CDR1 is GTSNPN, CDR2 SVGIG, per germline (reference sequence). This CDR3 is built from 13 residues.

The chain links TRBV28 to TRBJ1-2; 7 bases agree with TRBD1. The CDR3 spans 15 residues. Per germline, CDR1 MDHEN and CDR2 SYDVKM. Trimming at V came to 2 bases and at J to 6 bases, leaving 9 bases not matched to a gene. CDR3 amino acids: CASSLKTYRGHGYTF. The CDR3 DNA reads TGTGCCAGCAGTTTAAAAACTTACAGGGGACATGGCTACACCTTC.

This clonotype was seen repeatedly, ten times or more. V and J are TRBV20-1 and TRBJ2-3; D uncertain. Germline lookup yields CDR1 DFQATT and CDR2 SNEGSKA (reference sequence). The CDR3 extends over 14 amino acids. V was shortened by 6 bases and J by 1 base, with 14 bases between the two germline ends. CDR3 sequence (DNA): TGCAGTGCAACTCCCGCCTATCGCACAGATACGCAGTATTTT. It codes for CSATPAYRTDTQYF.

This clonotype was seen more than once but under ten times. The chain couples TRBV14 to TRBJ2-1, with 9 bases aligning to TRBD2. The germline V gene has CDR1 SGHDN and CDR2 FVKESK. V was pared by 2 bases and J by 5 bases, with 4 bases of the junction left unmatched. The CDR3 has 15 amino acids. The chain's CDR3 is CASSQLAGINNEQFF. Here the CDR3 DNA reads TGTGCCAGCAGCCAACTAGCGGGAATAAACAATGAGCAGTTCTTC.

This rearrangement joins TRBV27 to TRBJ1-5; the D is unclear. Germline V gene sequence: CDR1 MNHEY, CDR2 SMNVEV (reference sequence). CDR3 length: 13 amino acids. Trimming took off 5 bases at V and 7 bases at J, with 12 bases between the two ends. The CDR3 DNA reads TGTGCCAGCAGTACGACATGGGGACAGCCCCAGCATTTT. It yields the protein CASSTTWGQPQHF.